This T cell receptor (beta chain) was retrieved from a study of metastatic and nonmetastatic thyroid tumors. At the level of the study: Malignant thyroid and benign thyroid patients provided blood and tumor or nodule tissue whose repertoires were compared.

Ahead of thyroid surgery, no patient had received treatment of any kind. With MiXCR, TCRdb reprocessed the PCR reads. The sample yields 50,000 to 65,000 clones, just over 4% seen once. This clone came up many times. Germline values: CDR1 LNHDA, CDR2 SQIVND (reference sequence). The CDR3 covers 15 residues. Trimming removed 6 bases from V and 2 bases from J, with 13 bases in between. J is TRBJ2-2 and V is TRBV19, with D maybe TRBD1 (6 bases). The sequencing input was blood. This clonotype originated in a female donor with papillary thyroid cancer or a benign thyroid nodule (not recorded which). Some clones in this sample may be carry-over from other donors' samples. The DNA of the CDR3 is TGTGCCAGTAGGGCCGGGACATTTAACACCGGGGAGCTGTTTTTT. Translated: CASRAGTFNTGELFF.